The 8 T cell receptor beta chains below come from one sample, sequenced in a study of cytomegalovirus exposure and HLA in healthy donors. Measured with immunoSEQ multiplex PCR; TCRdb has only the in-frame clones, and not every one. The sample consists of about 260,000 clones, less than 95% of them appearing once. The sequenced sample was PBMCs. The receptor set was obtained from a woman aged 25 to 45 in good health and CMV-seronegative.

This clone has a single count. The CDR3 coding sequence is TGTGCCAGCTCAGCCTATTCTGAGGGGTATTATAATGAGCAGTTCTTC. This codes for CASSAYSEGYYNEQFF. The chain has TRBV18 and TRBJ2-1; D is perhaps TRBD1 or TRBD2 (5 bases each). Germline assignment: CDR1 KGHSH and CDR2 LQKENI. This CDR3 has 16 amino acids. V lost 5 bases and J 7 bases, leaving 21 bases between the germline ends. Drawing the rest from reference TRBV18 and TRBJ2-1, the complete variable domain is NAGVMQNPRHLVRRRGQEARLRCSPMKGHSHVYWYRQLPEEGLKFMVYLQKENIIDESGMPKERFSAEFPKEGPSILRIQQVVRGDSAAYFCASSAYSEGYYNEQFFGPGTRLTVL.

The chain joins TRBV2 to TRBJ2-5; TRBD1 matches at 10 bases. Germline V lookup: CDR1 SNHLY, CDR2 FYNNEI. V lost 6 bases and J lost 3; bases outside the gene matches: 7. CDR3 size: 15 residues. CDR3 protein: CASRGPGTGEETQYF. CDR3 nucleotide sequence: TGTGCCAGCAGGGGACCCGGGACAGGGGAAGAGACCCAGTACTTC.

Here the CDR3 reads CASSWGYAGELFF. The DNA of the CDR3 is TGTGCCAGCAGCTGGGGTTACGCCGGGGAGCTGTTTTTT. The rearrangement uses TRBV7-3 and TRBJ2-2; D is uncertain. Germline V gene lookup returns CDR1 SGHTA and CDR2 FQGTGA. The germline V and J ends were trimmed by 4 bases and 6 bases, with 9 bases remaining between them. The CDR3 contains 13 residues.

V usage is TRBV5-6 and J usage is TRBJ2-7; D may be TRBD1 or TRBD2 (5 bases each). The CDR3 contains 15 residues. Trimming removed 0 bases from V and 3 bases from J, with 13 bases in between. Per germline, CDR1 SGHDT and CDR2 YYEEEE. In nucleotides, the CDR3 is TGTGCCAGCAGCTTGGGAGGGGTCTGGGGCTACGAGCAGTACTTC. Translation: CASSLGGVWGYEQYF.

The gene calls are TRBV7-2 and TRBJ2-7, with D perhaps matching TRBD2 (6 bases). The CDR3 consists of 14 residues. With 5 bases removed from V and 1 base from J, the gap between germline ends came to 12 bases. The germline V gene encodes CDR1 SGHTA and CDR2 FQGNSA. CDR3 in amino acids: CASSRMTRSYEQYF. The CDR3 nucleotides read TGTGCCAGCAGCCGAATGACTAGATCCTACGAGCAGTACTTC. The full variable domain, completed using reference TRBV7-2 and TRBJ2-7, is GAGVSQSPSNKVTEKGKDVELRCDPISGHTALYWYRQSLGQGLEFLIYFQGNSAPDKSGLPSDRFSAERTGGSVSTLTIQRTQQEDSAVYLCASSRMTRSYEQYFGPGTRLTVT.

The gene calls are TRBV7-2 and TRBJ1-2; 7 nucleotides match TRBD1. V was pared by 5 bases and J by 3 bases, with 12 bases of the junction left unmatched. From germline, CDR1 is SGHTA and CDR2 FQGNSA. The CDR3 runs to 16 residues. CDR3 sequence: CASSLEPSGQYYGYTF. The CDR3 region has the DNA TGTGCCAGCAGCCTAGAACCATCGGGACAGTACTATGGCTACACCTTC.

CDR3 nucleotides: TGTGCCAGCAGCTTTCAGGGCGGAAGGACCAACGTCCTGACTTTC. Translation: CASSFQGGRTNVLTF. The chain is built from TRBV7-3 and TRBJ2-6, with D possibly being TRBD1 (5 bases). The CDR3 runs to 15 residues. Trimming left V 3 bases short and J 8 bases short, with 14 bases between. Germline lookup yields CDR1 SGHTA and CDR2 FQGTGA.

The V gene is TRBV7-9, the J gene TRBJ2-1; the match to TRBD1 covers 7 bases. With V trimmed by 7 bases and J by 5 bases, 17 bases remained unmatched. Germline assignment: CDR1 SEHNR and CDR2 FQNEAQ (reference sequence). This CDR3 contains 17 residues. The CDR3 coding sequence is TGTGCCAGCAACCCTCTCCCGGGGACAGCGGAACACAATGAGCAGTTCTTC. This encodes CASNPLPGTAEHNEQFF.